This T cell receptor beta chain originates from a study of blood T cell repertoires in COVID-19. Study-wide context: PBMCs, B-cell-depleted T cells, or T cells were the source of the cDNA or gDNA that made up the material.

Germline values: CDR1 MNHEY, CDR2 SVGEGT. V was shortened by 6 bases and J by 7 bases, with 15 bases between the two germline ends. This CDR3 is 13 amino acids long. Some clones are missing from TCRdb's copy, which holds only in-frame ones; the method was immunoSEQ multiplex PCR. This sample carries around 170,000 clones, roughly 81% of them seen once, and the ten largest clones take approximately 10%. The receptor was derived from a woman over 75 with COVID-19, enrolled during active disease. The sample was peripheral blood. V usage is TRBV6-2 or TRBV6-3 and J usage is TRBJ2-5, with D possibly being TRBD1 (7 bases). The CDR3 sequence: CASSPDREATQYF. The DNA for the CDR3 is TGTGCCAGCAGCCCCGACAGGGAGGCGACCCAGTACTTC.